Below, 29 T cell receptor beta chains from the same sample are listed, as sequenced in a study of beta chain features in type 1 diabetes (dated by TCRdb to the late 2010s). Library preparation employed the immunoSEQ multiplex PCR assay. All of the isolated RNA was reverse transcribed with the High Capacity cDNA Reverse Transcription Kit, so expressed TCRB transcripts were sequenced. TCRdb retrieved this table from immuneACCESS and kept in-frame rearrangements only. Not all clones are present; in checked studies, unresolved V genes account for under half, and no reason is known for the remainder. This sample holds 200,000 to 300,000 clones; 55% to 70% were observed only once. Of the sample, around 0.05% is held by the ten largest clones. The sample taken for sequencing was naive CD4+ T cells from blood. Interpreted using the paper, the cell subset or site label stands for: true naive CD4+ T cells. The source of these receptors is a man aged 30-40 years in good health.

This chain links TRBV13 with TRBJ2-7; no clear D. V shed 6 bases and J shed 2 bases, with 8 bases lying between them. Germline loops: CDR1 PRHDT, CDR2 FYEKMQ (reference sequence). The CDR3 totals 12 residues. The CDR3 reads CASRLSPYEQYF. The DNA for the CDR3 is TGTGCCAGCAGGCTCTCCCCCTACGAGCAGTACTTC. The entire variable domain, with the rest obtained from reference TRBV13 and TRBJ2-7, is as follows: AAGVIQSPRHLIKEKRETATLKCYPIPRHDTVYWYQQGPGQDPQFLISFYEKMQSDKGSIPDRFSAQQFSDYHSELNMSSLELGDSALYFCASRLSPYEQYFGPGTRLTVT.

The V and J genes are TRBV15 and TRBJ1-2; 9 bases are shared with TRBD1. The V and J ends lost 1 base and 3 bases, in that order; junction bases with no gene match: 3. Germline values: CDR1 LNHNV, CDR2 YYDKDF (reference sequence). The CDR3 totals 15 residues. The CDR3 here is CATSRAGQGDYGYTF. The CDR3 DNA reads as TGTGCCACCAGCAGAGCGGGACAGGGTGACTATGGCTACACCTTC.

CDR3 in amino acids: CASSPGGAAYSNQPQHF. The CDR3 DNA reads TGTGCCAGCAGTCCGGGGGGCGCCGCGTATAGCAATCAGCCCCAGCATTTT. V usage is TRBV25-1 and J usage is TRBJ1-5; D is possibly TRBD1 (6 bases). V lost 5 bases and J lost 0, with 17 bases in between. CDR3 length: 17 amino acids. Germline loops: CDR1 MGHDK, CDR2 SYGVNS.

The gene calls are TRBV30 and TRBJ2-5; 10 bases are shared with TRBD2. V was clipped by 4 bases and J by 5 bases; unmatched bases: 10. This CDR3 has 15 amino acids. From germline, CDR1 is GTSNPN and CDR2 SVGIG (reference sequence). The CDR3 is CAWMRLAGVAETQYF. CDR3 sequence (DNA): TGTGCCTGGATGCGGCTAGCGGGGGTTGCCGAGACCCAGTACTTC.

As concerns this clone: Other DNA sequences of this sample code for an identical CDR3. V usage is TRBV30 and J usage is TRBJ2-5; perhaps TRBD2 as D (7 bases). The ends were cut back, 2 bases at V and 5 bases at J, with 9 bases in the middle. CDR3 size: 12 residues. CDR1 and CDR2 (germline): GTSNPN, SVGIG (reference sequence). DNA for the CDR3: TGTGCCTGGAGTCCGGGGGGCGAGACCCAGTACTTC. It specifies CAWSPGGETQYF.

The chain carries TRBV5-6 and TRBJ2-2, with TRBD1 as a possible D gene (5 bases). V lost 5 bases, J lost 5 bases, and 13 bases lay in between. Germline CDR1 SGHDT, CDR2 YYEEEE. The CDR3 is 14 residues long. CDR3 in amino acids: CASSFPQGTGELFF. The CDR3, as DNA: TGTGCCAGCAGTTTCCCTCAGGGAACCGGGGAGCTGTTTTTT.

This clone has only a few counts. This specimen includes other DNA sequences encoding the same CDR3. This sequence joins TRBV30 and TRBJ2-3; D ambiguous. Trimming removed 2 bases at V and 3 bases at J, with 3 bases between. The V gene's germline CDR1 is GTSNPN and CDR2 SVGIG (reference sequence). This CDR3 is built from 11 residues. CDR3: CAWSLTDTQYF. The CDR3 DNA sequence: TGTGCCTGGAGTCTAACAGATACGCAGTATTTT.

This chain uses TRBV9 with TRBJ2-5; 8 bases map to TRBD2. Losses at the gene ends were 0 bases for V and 5 bases for J; bases not matched to a gene: 3. Germline assignment: CDR1 SGDLS and CDR2 YYNGEE. The CDR3 is 14 amino acids. For the CDR3, the DNA is TGTGCCAGCAGCGTAGCGGGGGGGCTGGAGACCCAGTACTTC. Encoded protein: CASSVAGGLETQYF.

This chain links TRBV11-2 with TRBJ2-5, with 8 bases that match TRBD1. This CDR3 comprises 14 residues. J lost 4 bases, V lost 1 base, and 2 bases had no gene match. The V gene's germline CDR1 is SGHAT and CDR2 FQNNGV. Here the CDR3 reads CASSLVRGRETQYF. The CDR3 DNA reads as TGTGCCAGCAGCTTAGTCAGGGGGCGAGAGACCCAGTACTTC.

The chain combines TRBV5-1 with TRBJ1-1; 11 bases fit TRBD1. Germline CDR1 reads SGHRS; CDR2 reads YFSETQ. CDR3 length equals 14 residues. J gave up 6 bases and V 4 bases, and 5 bases lay outside the gene matches. This chain's CDR3 is CASSQRTGGPEAFF. CDR3 sequence (DNA): TGCGCCAGCAGCCAAAGGACAGGGGGCCCTGAAGCTTTCTTT.

In its sample, this clone was seen a few times. In DNA, the CDR3 is TGTGCCAGCAGCCCCGGGACGGGCAACGAGCAGTACTTC. It yields the protein CASSPGTGNEQYF. The chain uses TRBV9 and TRBJ2-7; the D gene could be TRBD1 or TRBD2 (5 bases each). CDR3 length: 13 amino acids. Germline V gene lookup returns CDR1 SGDLS and CDR2 YYNGEE. V was cut by 4 bases and J by 5 bases, with 13 bases left in between.

This chain uses TRBV7-2 with TRBJ1-1; D gene ambiguous. The ends were cut back, 4 bases at V and 5 bases at J, with 17 bases in the middle. The CDR3 sequence is 15 residues long. Germline CDR1 reads SGHTA; CDR2 reads FQGNSA. The CDR3 region is CASSSRGSGGTEAFF. As DNA, the CDR3 is TGTGCCAGCAGCTCCCGTGGCTCCGGAGGAACTGAAGCTTTCTTT.

The chain has TRBV5-1 and TRBJ2-3, with no clear D. This CDR3 contains 16 residues. The V gene lost 1 base and the J gene lost 0 bases, with 12 bases spanning the gap. Germline CDR1 reads SGHRS; CDR2 reads YFSETQ. DNA for the CDR3: TGCGCCAGCAGCTTGATCGGCAGTTCTAGCACAGATACGCAGTATTTT. This encodes CASSLIGSSSTDTQYF.

The chain combines TRBV6-1 with TRBJ2-7; D unclear. Trimming stripped 4 bases from V and 2 bases from J, with 9 bases between. The V gene's germline CDR1 is MNHNS and CDR2 SASEGT. The CDR3 extends over 13 amino acids. Here the CDR3 DNA reads TGTGCCAGCAGTGCCCAGGACCCCTACGAGCAGTACTTC. It translates to CASSAQDPYEQYF.

The chain is built from TRBV28 and TRBJ2-5; 14 bases match TRBD2. The germline gives CDR1 MDHEN, CDR2 SYDVKM. J gave up 6 bases and V 11 bases, and 5 bases lay outside the gene matches. The CDR3 sequence is 13 residues long. The CDR3 region is CAGGLAGGQTQYF. CDR3 DNA: TGTGCCGGAGGACTAGCGGGAGGACAGACCCAGTACTTC.

The chain combines TRBV7-9 with TRBJ2-4, with D unclear. Germline V lookup: CDR1 SEHNR, CDR2 FQNEAQ (reference sequence). V was cut by 1 base and J by 11 bases, with 6 bases left in between. The CDR3 length is 11 residues. The DNA of the CDR3 is TGTGCCAGCAGCTTAGTATCGGTTCAGTACTTC. It specifies CASSLVSVQYF.

This clone was found a few times. The gene calls are TRBV20-1 and TRBJ2-3; D call uncertain. CDR1 is DFQATT, CDR2 SNEGSKA, per germline (reference sequence). The CDR3 is 11 amino acids. CDR3 sequence: CSLHGLDTQYF. CDR3 DNA: TGCAGCCTCCATGGTCTGGATACGCAGTATTTT.

The chain is built from TRBV30 and TRBJ2-1, with 9 positions matching TRBD2. This CDR3 is built from 13 residues. Trimming at V came to 4 bases and at J to 7 bases, leaving 5 bases not matched to a gene. Germline V gene data show CDR1 as GTSNPN and CDR2 as SVGIG (reference sequence). The CDR3 sequence: CAWTSGIKNEQFF. CDR3 sequence (DNA): TGTGCCTGGACTAGCGGGATAAAAAATGAGCAGTTCTTC.

The chain has TRBV7-9 and TRBJ1-6; 7 bases align to TRBD1. The V gene's germline CDR1 is SEHNR and CDR2 FQNEAQ (reference sequence). J gave up 12 bases and V 0 bases, and 8 bases lay outside the gene matches. The CDR3 has 15 amino acids. CDR3: CASSLAGTVGGPLHF. As DNA, the CDR3 is TGTGCCAGCAGCTTAGCCGGGACAGTCGGAGGACCCCTCCACTTT.

Regarding this clone: The junction differs from germline at one of its ends, possibly a read error. The V and J genes are TRBV30 and TRBJ1-5, with a possible D match to TRBD1 (5 bases). The CDR3 totals 14 residues. Per germline, CDR1 GTSNPN and CDR2 SVGIG (reference sequence). For the CDR3, the DNA is TGTGCCTGGAGTGTATCAGGGAGCAAACAGCCCCAGCATTTT. Translating it yields CAWSVSGSKQPQHF.

This clone was observed once. The rearrangement joins TRBV5-4 to TRBJ2-7, with unresolved D. The V gene's germline CDR1 is SGHNT and CDR2 YYREEE (reference sequence). The CDR3 extends over 11 amino acids. Trimming stripped 4 bases from V and 9 bases from J, with 11 bases between. DNA for the CDR3: TGTGCCAGCAGCCTAGACGAAGGGCAGTACTTC. It codes for CASSLDEGQYF.

The CDR3, as DNA: TGCGCCAGCAGCCAAGATTTGAAGCGGGAGACCGAGACCCAGTACTTC. It encodes CASSQDLKRETETQYF. V gene TRBV4-3 combines with J gene TRBJ2-5, with 8 positions matching TRBD2. Germline loops: CDR1 LGHNA, CDR2 YSLEER. The ends lost 0 bases at V and 5 bases at J; junction bases unmatched: 8. This CDR3 contains 16 residues.

The V and J genes are TRBV30 and TRBJ2-1; TRBD1 aligns across 11 bases. V lost 7 bases to trimming and J lost 1 base; unmatched junction nucleotides: 3. The germline V gene has CDR1 GTSNPN and CDR2 SVGIG (reference sequence). The CDR3 is 14 amino acids. The CDR3 is CASRDRGSYNEQFF. CDR3 nucleotide sequence: TGTGCCTCGCGGGACAGGGGGTCCTACAATGAGCAGTTCTTC. The full variable domain, with the rest looked up from reference TRBV30 and TRBJ2-1, is SQTIHQWPATLVQPVGSPLSLECTVEGTSNPNLYWYRQAAGRGLQLLFYSVGIGQISSEVPQNLSASRPQDRQFILSSKKLLLSDSGFYLCASRDRGSYNEQFFGPGTRLTVL.

This clone was seen only a few times. This chain links TRBV20-1 with TRBJ1-2; no clear D gene. Trimming took off 6 bases at V and 4 bases at J, with 6 bases between the two ends. This CDR3 has 10 amino acids. The germline V gene encodes CDR1 DFQATT and CDR2 SNEGSKA (reference sequence). The CDR3 DNA sequence: TGCAGTGCCCGCTCCTATGGCTACACCTTC. It yields the protein CSARSYGYTF.

The chain links TRBV7-9 to TRBJ2-3, with D perhaps TRBD1 (6 bases). Germline loops: CDR1 SEHNR, CDR2 FQNEAQ (reference sequence). V dropped 5 bases and J dropped 2 bases, with 11 bases sitting between them. The CDR3 sequence is 14 residues long. The DNA for the CDR3 is TGTGCCAGCAGCCCCGGACAGTTCACAGATACGCAGTATTTT. Translating gives CASSPGQFTDTQYF.

This clone was picked up one time. The V gene is TRBV29-1, the J gene TRBJ2-7; 8 positions agree with TRBD1. This CDR3 contains 16 residues. In germline, CDR1 is SQVTM, CDR2 ANQGSEA. J lost 2 bases, V lost 5 bases, and 14 bases had no gene match. The CDR3, as DNA: TGCAGCGTTCTAATACGTTCCGGGACAGGCCCCTACGAGCAGTACTTC. Translating gives CSVLIRSGTGPYEQYF.

This sequence joins TRBV30 and TRBJ2-3; 12 positions match TRBD2. The V segment lost 4 bases and the J segment 2 bases; nucleotides outside the gene matches: 4. Germline CDR1 GTSNPN, CDR2 SVGIG (reference sequence). This CDR3 region has 15 residues. The CDR3 bases are TGTGCCTGGACCACTAGCGGGGGGTTCACAGATACGCAGTATTTT. This gives the protein CAWTTSGGFTDTQYF.

This clone was detected only a few times. The chain recombines TRBV7-9 with TRBJ1-1; maybe TRBD1 (6 bases). The germline V gene encodes CDR1 SEHNR and CDR2 FQNEAQ (reference sequence). The CDR3 is made up of 16 amino acids. Trimming cost V 10 bases and J 0 bases, with 21 bases left between them. CDR3 DNA: TGTGCCATCCTGGCAGGGGCCAAGAACATGAACACTGAAGCTTTCTTT. Protein product: CAILAGAKNMNTEAFF.

CDR3 sequence: CSVVRGTTEAFF. The CDR3 nucleotides read TGCAGCGTTGTACGGGGAACCACTGAAGCTTTCTTT. The chain recombines TRBV29-1 with TRBJ1-1; D not certain. Germline CDR1 and CDR2: SQVTM and ANQGSEA. The CDR3 spans 12 residues. The germline V and J ends were trimmed by 4 bases and 4 bases, with 10 bases remaining between them.